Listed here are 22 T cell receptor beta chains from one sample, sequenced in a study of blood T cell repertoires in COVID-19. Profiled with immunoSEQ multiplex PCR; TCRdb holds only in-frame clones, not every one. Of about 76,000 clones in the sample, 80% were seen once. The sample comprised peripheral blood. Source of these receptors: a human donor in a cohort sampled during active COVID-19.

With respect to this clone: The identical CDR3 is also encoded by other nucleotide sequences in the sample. The CDR3 coding sequence is TGTGCCAGCAGTTACGGGAGGGAGGGCACTGAAGCTTTCTTT. It specifies CASSYGREGTEAFF. This chain joins TRBV6-2 or TRBV6-3 and TRBJ1-1, with D hard to call. Trimming took off 2 bases at V and 4 bases at J, with 11 bases between the two ends. CDR3 length: 14 residues. Germline V gene lookup returns CDR1 MNHEY and CDR2 SVGEGT.

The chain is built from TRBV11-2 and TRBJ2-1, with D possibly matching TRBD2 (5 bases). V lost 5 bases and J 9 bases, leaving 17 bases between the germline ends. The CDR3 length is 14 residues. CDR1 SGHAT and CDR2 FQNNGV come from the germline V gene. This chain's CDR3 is CASSRIVTAGEQFF. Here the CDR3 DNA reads TGTGCCAGCAGCCGTATCGTAACCGCGGGTGAGCAGTTCTTC.

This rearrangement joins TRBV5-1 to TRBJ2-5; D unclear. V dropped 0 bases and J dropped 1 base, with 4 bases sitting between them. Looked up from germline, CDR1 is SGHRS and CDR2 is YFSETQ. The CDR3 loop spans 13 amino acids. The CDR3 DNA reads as TGCGCCAGCAGCTTGGACATCCAAGAGACCCAGTACTTC. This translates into CASSLDIQETQYF.

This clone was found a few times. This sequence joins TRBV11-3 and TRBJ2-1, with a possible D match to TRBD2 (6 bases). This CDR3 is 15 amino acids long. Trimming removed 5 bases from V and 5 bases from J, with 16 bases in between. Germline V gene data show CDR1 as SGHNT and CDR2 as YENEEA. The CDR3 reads CASSLRLELDNEQFF. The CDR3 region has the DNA TGTGCCAGCAGCCTACGACTAGAGCTCGACAATGAGCAGTTCTTC.

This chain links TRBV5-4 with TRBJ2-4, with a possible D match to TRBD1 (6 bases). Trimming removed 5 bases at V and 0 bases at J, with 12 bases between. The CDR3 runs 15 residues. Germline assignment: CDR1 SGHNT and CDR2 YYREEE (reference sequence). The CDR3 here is CASRSTGLAKNIQYF. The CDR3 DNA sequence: TGTGCCAGCAGGTCTACAGGGCTAGCCAAAAACATTCAGTACTTC.

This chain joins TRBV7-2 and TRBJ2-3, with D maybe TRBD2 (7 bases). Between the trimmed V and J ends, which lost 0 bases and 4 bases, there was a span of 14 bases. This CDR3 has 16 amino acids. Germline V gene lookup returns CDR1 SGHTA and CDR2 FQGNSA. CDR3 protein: CASSLARGAGADTQYF. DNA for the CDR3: TGTGCCAGCAGCTTAGCCCGGGGGGCCGGCGCAGATACGCAGTATTTT.

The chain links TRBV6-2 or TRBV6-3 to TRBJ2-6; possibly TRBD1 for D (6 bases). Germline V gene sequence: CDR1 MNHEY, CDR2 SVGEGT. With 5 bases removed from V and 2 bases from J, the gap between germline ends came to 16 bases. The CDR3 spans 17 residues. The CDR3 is CASSGLYRVAGANVLTF. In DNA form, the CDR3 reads TGTGCCAGCAGTGGACTCTACAGGGTAGCTGGGGCCAACGTCCTGACTTTC.

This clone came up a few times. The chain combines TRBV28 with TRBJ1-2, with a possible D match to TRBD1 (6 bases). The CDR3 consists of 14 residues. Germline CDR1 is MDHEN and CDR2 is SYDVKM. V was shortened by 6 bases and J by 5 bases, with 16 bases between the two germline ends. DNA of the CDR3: TGTGCCAGCAGCCTGGCAGGGGTGTTGTATGGCTACACCTTC. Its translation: CASSLAGVLYGYTF.

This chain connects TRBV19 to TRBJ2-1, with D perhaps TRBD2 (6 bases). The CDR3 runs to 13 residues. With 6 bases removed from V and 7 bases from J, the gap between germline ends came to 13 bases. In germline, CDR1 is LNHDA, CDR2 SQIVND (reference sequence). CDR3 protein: CASSPAGGNEQFF. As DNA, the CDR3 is TGTGCCAGTAGCCCCGCCGGGGGTAATGAGCAGTTCTTC.

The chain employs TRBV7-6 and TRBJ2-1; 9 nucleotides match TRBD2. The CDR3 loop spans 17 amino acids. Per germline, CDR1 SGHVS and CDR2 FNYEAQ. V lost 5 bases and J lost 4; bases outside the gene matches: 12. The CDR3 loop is CASSPLAWTSEYNEQFF. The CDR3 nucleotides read TGTGCCAGCAGCCCCCTCGCTTGGACTAGCGAATACAATGAGCAGTTCTTC.

This CDR3 is CASSQHSGGRNEQFF. CDR3 in DNA: TGCGCCAGCAGCCAACATAGCGGGGGACGGAATGAGCAGTTCTTC. The chain has TRBV4-3 and TRBJ2-1, with 9 positions matching TRBD2. CDR1 is LGHNA and CDR2 is YSLEER in the germline V gene. The CDR3 runs to 15 residues. V trimming: 2 bases; J trimming: 7 bases; junction bases outside the gene matches: 6.

CDR3 DNA: TGCGCCAGCAGCTACGGGACAGGGGTGGGAGAGCAGTACTTC. Residues: CASSYGTGVGEQYF. The chain recombines TRBV5-1 with TRBJ2-7; 10 bases are shared with TRBD1. CDR1 and CDR2 (germline): SGHRS, YFSETQ. This CDR3 contains 14 residues. J gave up 7 bases and V 3 bases, and 7 bases lay outside the gene matches.

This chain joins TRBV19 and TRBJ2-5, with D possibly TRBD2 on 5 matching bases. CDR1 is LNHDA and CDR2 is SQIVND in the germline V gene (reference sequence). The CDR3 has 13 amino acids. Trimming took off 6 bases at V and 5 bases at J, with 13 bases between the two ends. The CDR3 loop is CASSGPKRETQYF. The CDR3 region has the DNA TGTGCCAGTAGCGGACCTAAGCGGGAGACCCAGTACTTC.

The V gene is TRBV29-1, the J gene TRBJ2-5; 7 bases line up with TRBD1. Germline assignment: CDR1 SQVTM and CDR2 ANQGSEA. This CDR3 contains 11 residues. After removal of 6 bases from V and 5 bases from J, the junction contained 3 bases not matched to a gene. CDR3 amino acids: CSVVGGETQYF. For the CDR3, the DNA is TGCAGCGTAGTAGGGGGCGAGACCCAGTACTTC. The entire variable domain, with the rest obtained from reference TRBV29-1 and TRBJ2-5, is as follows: SAVISQKPSRDICQRGTSLTIQCQVDSQVTMMFWYRQQPGQSLTLIATANQGSEATYESGFVIDKFPISRPNLTFSTLTVSNMSPEDSSIYLCSVVGGETQYFGPGTRLLVL.

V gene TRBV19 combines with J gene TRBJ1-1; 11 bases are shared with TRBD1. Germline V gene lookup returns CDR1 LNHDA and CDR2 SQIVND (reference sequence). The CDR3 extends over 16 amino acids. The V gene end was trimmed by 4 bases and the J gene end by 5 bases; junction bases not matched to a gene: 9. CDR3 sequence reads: CASSTRTGGGGTEAFF. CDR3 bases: TGTGCCAGTAGTACCCGGACAGGGGGCGGGGGAACTGAAGCTTTCTTT.

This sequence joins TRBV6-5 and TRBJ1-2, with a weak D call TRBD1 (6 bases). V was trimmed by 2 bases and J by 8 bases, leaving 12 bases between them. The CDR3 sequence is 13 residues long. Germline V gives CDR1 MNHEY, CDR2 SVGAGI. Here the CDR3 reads CASSYRGSGGYTF. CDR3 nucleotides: TGTGCCAGCAGTTACAGGGGGTCGGGAGGCTACACCTTC.

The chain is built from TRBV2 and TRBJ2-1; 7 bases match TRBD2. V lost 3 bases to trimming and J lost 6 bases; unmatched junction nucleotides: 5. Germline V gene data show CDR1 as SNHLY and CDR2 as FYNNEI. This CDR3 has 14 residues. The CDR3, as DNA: TGTGCCAGCAGTGAGTTTAGGACTAGCAATGAGCAGTTCTTC. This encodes CASSEFRTSNEQFF.

The CDR3: CASSGDFTNYGYTF. The CDR3 region has the DNA TGTGCCAGCAGCGGGGACTTCACAAACTATGGCTACACCTTC. The chain carries TRBV7-8 and TRBJ1-2; weak D call: TRBD1 (5 bases). Germline V lookup: CDR1 SGHVS, CDR2 FQNEAQ. CDR3 length: 14 amino acids. Trimming left V 5 bases short and J 2 bases short, with 12 bases between.

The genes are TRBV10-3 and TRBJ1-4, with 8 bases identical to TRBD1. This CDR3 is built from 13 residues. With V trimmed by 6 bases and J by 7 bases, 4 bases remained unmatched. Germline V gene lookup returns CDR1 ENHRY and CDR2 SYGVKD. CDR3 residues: CAIRQGEREKLFF. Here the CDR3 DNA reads TGTGCCATCAGACAGGGGGAGCGTGAAAAACTGTTTTTT.

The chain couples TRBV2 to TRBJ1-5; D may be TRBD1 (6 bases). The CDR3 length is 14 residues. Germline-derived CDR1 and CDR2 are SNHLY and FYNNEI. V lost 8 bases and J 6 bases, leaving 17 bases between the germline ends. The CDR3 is CASSMKAGVQPQHF. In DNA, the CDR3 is TGTGCCAGCTCTATGAAGGCAGGGGTTCAGCCCCAGCATTTT.

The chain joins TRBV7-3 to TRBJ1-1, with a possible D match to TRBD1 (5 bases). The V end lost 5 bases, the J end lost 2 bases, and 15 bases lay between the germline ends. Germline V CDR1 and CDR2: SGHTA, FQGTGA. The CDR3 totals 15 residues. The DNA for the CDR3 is TGTGCCAGCAGCCGAAGGGGTGGCCGTAACACTGAAGCTTTCTTT. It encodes CASSRRGGRNTEAFF.

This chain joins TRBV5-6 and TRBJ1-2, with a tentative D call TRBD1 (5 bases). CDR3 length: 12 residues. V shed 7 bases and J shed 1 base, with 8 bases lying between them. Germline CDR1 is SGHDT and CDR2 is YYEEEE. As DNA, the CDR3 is TGTGCCAGCCGACAGTTTAACTATGGCTACACCTTC. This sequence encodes CASRQFNYGYTF.